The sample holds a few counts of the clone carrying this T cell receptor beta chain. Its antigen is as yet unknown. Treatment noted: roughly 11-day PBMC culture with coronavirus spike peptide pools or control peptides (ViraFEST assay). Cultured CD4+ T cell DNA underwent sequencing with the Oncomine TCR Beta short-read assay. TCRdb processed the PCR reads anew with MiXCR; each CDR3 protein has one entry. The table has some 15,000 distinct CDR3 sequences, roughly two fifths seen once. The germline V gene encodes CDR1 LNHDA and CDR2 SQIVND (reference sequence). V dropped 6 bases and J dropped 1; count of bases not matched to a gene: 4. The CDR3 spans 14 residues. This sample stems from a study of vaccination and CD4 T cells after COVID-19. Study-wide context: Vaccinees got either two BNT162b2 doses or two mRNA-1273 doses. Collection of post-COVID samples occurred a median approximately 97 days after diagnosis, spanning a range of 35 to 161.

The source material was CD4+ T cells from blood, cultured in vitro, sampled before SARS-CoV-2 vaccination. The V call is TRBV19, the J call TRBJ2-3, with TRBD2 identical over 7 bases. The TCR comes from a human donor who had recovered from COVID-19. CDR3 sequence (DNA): TGTGCCAGTAGCCCTCGGGGGGGCACAGATACGCAGTATTTT. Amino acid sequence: CASSPRGGTDTQYF. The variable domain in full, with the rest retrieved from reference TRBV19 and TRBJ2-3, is DGGITQSPKYLFRKEGQNVTLSCEQNLNHDAMYWYRQDPGQGLRLIYYSQIVNDFQKGDIAEGYSVSREKKESFPLTVTSAQKNPTAFYLCASSPRGGTDTQYFGPGTRLTVL.